These T cell receptor beta chains were read from a single sample in a study of cytomegalovirus exposure and HLA in healthy donors. The repertoire was sequenced with immunoSEQ multiplex PCR; TCRdb's copy has only in-frame clones and lacks some. In the table there are tens of thousands of clones, over 60% of which are singletons. The specimen sequenced was PBMCs. These receptors originate from a man aged 35 to 55 in good health and CMV-seronegative. Both conserved end residues are part of each CDR3. Fields, in order: J gene, clone size, V gene, D gene, CDR3 protein, CDR3 DNA. The D gene is left open where the match is weak. The size of a clone is reported for some rows only, either as once, few or many, or as a class for expanded clones.

>TRBJ2-1|NA|TRBV28|TRBD2
CASTLAGSGNEQFF
TGTGCCAGCACACTAGCGGGAAGTGGCAATGAGCAGTTCTTC
>TRBJ2-7|NA|TRBV4-3|NA
CASSQEPTEIITGSYEQYF
TGCGCCAGCAGCCAAGAGCCGACAGAGATAATAACAGGCTCCTACGAGCAGTACTTC
>TRBJ2-7|NA|TRBV5-1|TRBD1
CASSLGGTGGSYEQYF
TGCGCCAGCAGCTTGGGTGGTACAGGGGGCTCCTACGAGCAGTACTTC
>TRBJ1-5|NA|TRBV21-1|NA
CASSSHRDRGRRRRNQPQHF
TGTGCCAGCAGCAGTCACCGGGACAGGGGAAGGCGTAGGCGCAATCAGCCCCAGCATTTT
>TRBJ2-3|NA|TRBV19|TRBD2
CASGASGTTVDTQYF
TGTGCCAGCGGGGCTAGCGGGACTACAGTTGATACGCAGTATTTT
>TRBJ2-7|few|TRBV5-1|TRBD1
CASSLFFQGASHEQYF
TGCGCCAGCAGCTTGTTCTTCCAGGGGGCCTCCCACGAGCAGTACTTC
>TRBJ2-7|NA|TRBV13|TRBD1
CASSLGPTGGYEQYF
TGTGCCAGCAGCTTAGGCCCGACAGGGGGCTACGAGCAGTACTTC
>TRBJ1-1|once|TRBV14|NA
CASSLNGQGIAEAFF
TGTGCCAGCAGCCTAAACGGTCAGGGGATCGCTGAAGCTTTCTTT
>TRBJ2-3|NA|TRBV30|NA
CAWSVRKGADSTDAQYF
TGTGCCTGGAGTGTACGGAAAGGAGCGGATAGCACAGATGCACAGTATTTT
>TRBJ1-5|NA|TRBV27|TRBD1
CASSLYGQGYNQPQHF
TGTGCCAGCAGTTTATATGGACAGGGTTACAATCAGCCCCAGCATTTT
>TRBJ2-1|NA|TRBV29-1|NA
CSVQRADNEQFF
TGCAGCGTTCAGCGGGCCGACAATGAGCAGTTCTTC
>TRBJ2-7|NA|TRBV2|TRBD2
CASKGLAGDYEQYF
TGTGCCAGCAAAGGACTAGCGGGGGACTACGAGCAGTACTTC
>TRBJ1-2|NA|TRBV5-1|NA
CASSLETGYGYTF
TGCGCCAGCAGCTTGGAAACAGGCTATGGCTACACCTTC
>TRBJ1-5|NA|TRBV6-5|NA
CASSLSGNQPQHF
TGTGCCAGCAGTCTTTCGGGCAATCAGCCCCAGCATTTT
>TRBJ2-2|NA|TRBV6-4|TRBD2
CASRKRESGELFF
TGTGCCAGCAGAAAGCGGGAGTCCGGGGAGCTGTTTTTT
>TRBJ2-7|NA|TRBV6-6|TRBD1
CASRGQGVGYEQYF
TGTGCCAGCAGGGGACAGGGGGTAGGCTACGAGCAGTACTTC
>TRBJ1-5|NA|TRBV4-2|NA
CASSRDGGTGPQHF
TGTGCCAGCAGCCGAGATGGGGGGACGGGGCCCCAGCATTTT
>TRBJ2-7|NA|TRBV7-9|TRBD2
CASSYLLAGDEQYF
TGTGCCAGCAGTTATTTGTTAGCGGGAGACGAGCAGTACTTC
>TRBJ2-3|NA|TRBV7-9|TRBD1
CASSSLERGRLDTQYF
TGTGCCAGCAGCAGCTTAGAGAGGGGGCGCCTAGATACGCAGTATTTT
>TRBJ2-5|few|TRBV5-4|NA
CASSSAGPQYF
TGTGCCAGCAGCTCGGCAGGGCCCCAGTACTTC
>TRBJ2-7|once|TRBV7-9|TRBD1
CASSPRGTGGLYEQYF
TGTGCCAGCAGCCCACGGGGGACAGGGGGTCTCTACGAGCAGTACTTC
>TRBJ2-3|NA|TRBV6-6|NA
CASSYSRADTQYF
TGTGCCAGCAGTTACTCGAGAGCAGATACGCAGTATTTT
>TRBJ1-1|NA|TRBV9|NA
CASSATGNTEAFF
TGTGCCAGCAGCGCCACCGGGAACACTGAAGCTTTCTTT
>TRBJ2-7|NA|TRBV7-3|TRBD2
CASSLRTSGTYEQYF
TGTGCCAGCAGCTTGAGAACTAGCGGGACCTACGAGCAGTACTTC
>TRBJ2-5|NA|TRBV7-9|TRBD2
CASSLGAGGFQETQYF
TGTGCCAGCAGCTTGGGAGCGGGAGGGTTCCAAGAGACCCAGTACTTC
>TRBJ1-5|NA|TRBV4-3|NA
CASSQGSSGSQPQHF
TGCGCCAGCAGCCAGGGCTCGAGTGGGTCTCAGCCCCAGCATTTT
>TRBJ1-3|NA|TRBV9|TRBD1
CASSANRGDSGNTIYF
TGTGCCAGCAGCGCCAACAGGGGGGACTCTGGAAACACCATATATTTT
>TRBJ2-7|NA|TRBV27|NA
CASSLQGADDEQYF
TGTGCCAGCAGCCTACAGGGAGCGGATGACGAGCAGTACTTC
>TRBJ2-7|NA|TRBV30|NA
CAWNRLGEQYF
TGTGCCTGGAACAGGCTGGGAGAGCAGTACTTC
>TRBJ2-2|few|TRBV19|TRBD1
CASSTAGQGTGELFF
TGTGCCAGTAGTACCGCCGGACAGGGGACCGGGGAGCTGTTTTTT
>TRBJ2-1|NA|TRBV7-6|NA
CASSLGLGGSGLNEQFF
TGTGCCAGCAGCTTAGGCCTAGGAGGATCGGGTCTCAATGAGCAGTTCTTC
>TRBJ1-3|NA|TRBV7-9|TRBD1
CASKTGASSGNTIYF
TGTGCCAGCAAGACAGGGGCTTCTTCCGGAAACACCATATATTTT
>TRBJ1-3|few|TRBV19|NA
CASREDRLSGNTIYF
TGTGCCAGTAGGGAGGACCGCCTCTCTGGAAACACCATATATTTT
>TRBJ1-5|NA|TRBV9|NA
CASSVAGGSGQPQHF
TGTGCCAGCAGCGTAGCTGGCGGTAGTGGTCAGCCCCAGCATTTT
>TRBJ1-2|once|TRBV7-6|TRBD1
CASTKSPGTGGDHGYTF
TGTGCCAGCACCAAAAGTCCAGGGACAGGGGGAGATCATGGCTACACCTTC
>TRBJ2-2|NA|TRBV5-1|NA
CASSEGPGELFF
TGCGCCAGCAGCGAGGGCCCCGGGGAGCTGTTTTTT
>TRBJ2-1|NA|TRBV11-3|NA
CASSLSTHYNEQFF
TGTGCCAGCAGCTTAAGTACACACTACAATGAGCAGTTCTTC
>TRBJ2-7|NA|TRBV18|NA
CASSPDRQPYEQYF
TGTGCCAGCTCACCAGATAGACAGCCCTACGAGCAGTACTTC
>TRBJ1-2|once|TRBV7-2|TRBD1
CASSLRGRNGYTF
TGTGCCAGCAGCTTGAGGGGGCGGAATGGCTACACCTTC
>TRBJ2-4|NA|TRBV19|NA
CASSIVEGAKNIQYF
TGTGCCAGTAGTATAGTGGAGGGAGCCAAAAACATTCAGTACTTC
>TRBJ1-5|once|TRBV28|NA
CASSSDPEGARPQPQHF
TGTGCCAGCAGTTCAGATCCGGAAGGGGCTCGTCCGCAGCCCCAGCATTTT
>TRBJ2-1|NA|TRBV7-6|TRBD2
CASSLDWDYSGKKGYNEQFF
TGTGCCAGCAGCTTAGACTGGGACTATAGCGGGAAGAAGGGTTACAATGAGCAGTTCTTC